The source of this TCR beta chain is a study of T-cell memory formation after mild COVID-19. This clonotype was seen only a few times. The antigen remains unidentified. Per the germline V gene, CDR1 is GTSNPN and CDR2 is SVGIG (reference sequence). CDR3 length: 16 residues. Trimming at V came to 3 bases and at J to 2 bases, leaving 6 bases not matched to a gene. Study-level results: Among CD4+ contracting clones, most were CM and EM, and CD8+ ones EMRA. Clones that got smaller from day 15 to 85 had even CD4/CD8, while clones growing later tipped toward CD4+. Second-wave clones peaking on day 37 lacked confirmed SARS-CoV-2 specificity.

In TCRdb, the 5' RACE reads were re-called with MiXCR into one record per CDR3 protein. The sample yields fewer than 250,000 distinct CDR3 sequences, 27% seen once. The chain uses TRBV30 and TRBJ2-7, with 14 nucleotides matching TRBD2. The clonotype originates from an adult woman who had mild COVID-19 (a few samples of this study predate the infection). Cell type and time point are not known. Sequencing was carried out using PBMCs or a T cell subset sorted from them (not recorded which). CDR3 residues: CAWSGLAGGGPYEQYF. In DNA form, the CDR3 reads TGTGCCTGGAGCGGACTAGCGGGAGGCGGGCCCTACGAGCAGTACTTC.